This entry describes one TCR beta chain. Its antigen is unknown. The sample comes from a study of cytomegalovirus exposure and HLA in healthy donors. About the research overall: Among the 350 to 400 donors who were genotyped, 81% fell in the genetic ancestry cluster that is associated with self-reported Caucasian donors.

Study results and limitations: A few of the chains that were CMV-associated were confirmed in vitro to be specific for CMV antigens. Productive rates of about 87% or about 30% were seen for most TCR beta V segments in an earlier analysis.

60 Vbeta and 13 Jbeta primers were used in PCR. Assay: immunoSEQ multiplex PCR; the TCRdb copy retains only in-frame clones and omits some. The data contain over 150,000 clones, roughly 84% of them singletons. Trimming took 6 bases from V and 6 from J; bases not matched to a gene: 3. Germline loops: CDR1 LNHDA, CDR2 SQIVND (reference sequence). The CDR3 covers 12 residues. Unrecorded immune exposure was likely among donors, who were nominally healthy when sampled. The source of this sequence is a boy aged 2 to 9 in good health and CMV-seronegative. Sequences were obtained from PBMCs. V gene TRBV19 combines with J gene TRBJ1-1; 8 bases match TRBD1. CDR3 residues: CASSSGQAEAFF. In DNA, the CDR3 is TGTGCCAGTAGCTCGGGACAGGCTGAAGCTTTCTTT.